The 4 T cell receptor beta chains presented below share a single source sample, sequenced in a study of CD8 T cells in Susac syndrome. RNA amounts of 0.5 to 1 ug underwent reverse transcription with random hexamers. One entry per CDR3 protein results from TCRdb running MiXCR on the immunoSEQ multiplex PCR reads. This table has around 71,000 distinct CDR3 sequences, under 96% appearing once. Sequenced: CD4+ T cells from PBMCs. The receptors originated from a human donor with multiple sclerosis.

V and J are TRBV4-1 and TRBJ2-2; possibly TRBD1 for D (6 bases). This CDR3 contains 15 residues. V dropped 4 bases and J dropped 1 base, with 10 bases sitting between them. The germline CDR1 and CDR2 sequences are MGHRA and YSYEKL. CDR3 sequence: CASSRTALNTGELFF. The DNA of the CDR3 is TGCGCCAGCAGCCGGACAGCATTGAACACCGGGGAGCTGTTTTTT.

The rearrangement links TRBV20-1 to TRBJ2-7; unclear D gene. Between the trimmed V and J ends, which lost 6 bases and 4 bases, there was a span of 13 bases. The V gene's germline CDR1 is DFQATT and CDR2 SNEGSKA (reference sequence). This CDR3 is 12 amino acids long. The CDR3 nucleotides read TGCAGTGCGGCCTCGGACCAATACGAGCAGTACTTC. Encoded protein: CSAASDQYEQYF.

V gene TRBV7-2 combines with J gene TRBJ2-2; perhaps TRBD2 as D (5 bases). CDR1 and CDR2 from the germline V gene are SGHTA and FQGNSA. CDR3 length: 14 residues. The V and J ends lost 9 bases and 4 bases respectively, with 15 bases between them. CDR3 nucleotide sequence: TGTGCCAGTCAGAGGGCTCTAGGCACCGGGGAGCTGTTTTTT. This gives the protein CASQRALGTGELFF. Drawing the rest from reference TRBV7-2 and TRBJ2-2, the complete variable domain is GAGVSQSPSNKVTEKGKDVELRCDPISGHTALYWYRQSLGQGLEFLIYFQGNSAPDKSGLPSDRFSAERTGGSVSTLTIQRTQQEDSAVYLCASQRALGTGELFFGEGSRLTVL.

The V gene is TRBV4-2, the J gene TRBJ2-3; D might be TRBD1 or TRBD2, each matching 6 bases. V shed 1 base and J shed 6 bases, with 14 bases lying between them. The V gene's germline CDR1 is LGHNA and CDR2 YNFKEQ. The CDR3 length is 15 residues. CDR3 bases: TGTGCCAGCAGCCAAGGAAAAGGGGGGAGGGATACGCAGTATTTT. Protein sequence: CASSQGKGGRDTQYF.